The following is a T cell receptor (beta chain) sequence with its context. Different DNA sequences within this sample yield the same CDR3. These data originate in a study of cytomegalovirus exposure and HLA in healthy donors. Study information: The roughly 120 million unique TCR beta sequences, from roughly 170 million T cells, were found by an earlier analysis.

This CDR3 has 14 residues. Germline V gene sequence: CDR1 SGHRS, CDR2 YFSETQ. After removal of 4 bases from V and 5 bases from J, the junction contained 5 bases not matched to a gene. 60 Vbeta and 13 Jbeta primers were used in PCR. Sequencing was performed with immunoSEQ multiplex PCR; in TCRdb, only in-frame clones are kept and a portion is missing. The data contain roughly 97,000 clones, about four fifths of them seen just once; the ten biggest clones take up about 5.5%. These donors, healthy bone marrow donors, were studied. The sequence was collected from a middle-aged man in good health and CMV-seropositive. The V and J genes are TRBV5-1 and TRBJ2-5; 10 bases align to TRBD1. Source material: PBMCs. As DNA, the CDR3 is TGCGCCAGCAGCCTAGGACAGGGGGGGGAGACCCAGTACTTC. Encoded protein: CASSLGQGGETQYF.